The source of this T cell receptor (beta chain) is a study of blood T cell repertoires in COVID-19. Cohort assignment relied on participant-reported clinical history. TCRdb keeps only in-frame clones here, not all; method: immunoSEQ multiplex PCR. This sample has around 280,000 clones, with around 89% found just once. A single count supports this clone. Sequencing used PBMCs or T cells enriched from blood (not recorded which). The sequence came from a woman aged 18-35 years with acute COVID-19.

The CDR3 nucleotides are TGTGCCAGCGCGGAGGGACTAGCGGACACATTCCGGGAGACCCAGTACTTC. Protein product: CASAEGLADTFRETQYF. This sequence joins TRBV5-4 and TRBJ2-5; 11 bases match TRBD2. This CDR3 has 17 amino acids. CDR1 and CDR2 from the germline V gene are SGHNT and YYREEE (reference sequence). V was pared by 7 bases and J by 5 bases, with 16 bases of the junction left unmatched.